This T cell receptor (beta chain) was found in a study of T cells in Graves' hyperthyroidism and ophthalmopathy. This clonotype occurred many times. CDR3 length: 15 residues. From germline, CDR1 is KGHDR and CDR2 SFDVKD. The ends were cut back, 1 base at V and 7 bases at J, with 10 bases in the middle. Researchers amplified the TCR beta CDR3 regions from RNA transcripts. Primed by the HTBI set, a first-round RT-PCR was run on the TCR CDR3. Each CDR3 protein gets one entry after TCRdb re-called the multiplex PCR reads with MiXCR. The data contain some 600,000 distinct CDR3 sequences, about 43% of them singletons.

Source material: peripheral blood or thyroid tissue (not recorded which). This TCR was sampled from a woman under 30 with Graves' hyperthyroidism. The chain has TRBV24-1 and TRBJ1-6, with unresolved D. The CDR3 loop is CATSDFPEVNSPLHF. The CDR3 nucleotides read TGTGCCACCAGTGATTTCCCCGAGGTCAATTCACCCCTCCACTTT.